Listed here is a single T cell receptor (beta chain). The sample carries other DNA sequences with the same CDR3. The sample belongs to a study of blood T cell repertoires in COVID-19. Study details: The study drew acute and convalescent COVID-19 samples from the United States, Italy and Spain. T cells, B-cell-depleted T cells, or PBMCs supplied cDNA or gDNA.

Participant-reported clinical history was the basis for cohort assignment. Some clones are missing from TCRdb's copy, which holds only in-frame ones; the method was immunoSEQ multiplex PCR. The repertoire holds under 200,000 clones, with 79% as singletons. The CDR3 totals 15 residues. Germline CDR1 reads SGHNT; CDR2 reads YYREEE (reference sequence). Trimming shortened V by 0 bases and J by 1 base, and 5 bases separated the two germline ends. The TCR was taken from a woman aged 70-85 years in a cohort exposed to, infected with or recovered from COVID-19 (not recorded which). The J gene is TRBJ2-6, the V gene TRBV5-4, with unresolved D. The sample comprised PBMCs or T cells enriched from blood (not recorded which). CDR3 coding DNA: TGTGCCAGCAGCTTGGCCGGGTCTGGGGCCAACGTCCTGACTTTC. Residues: CASSLAGSGANVLTF.